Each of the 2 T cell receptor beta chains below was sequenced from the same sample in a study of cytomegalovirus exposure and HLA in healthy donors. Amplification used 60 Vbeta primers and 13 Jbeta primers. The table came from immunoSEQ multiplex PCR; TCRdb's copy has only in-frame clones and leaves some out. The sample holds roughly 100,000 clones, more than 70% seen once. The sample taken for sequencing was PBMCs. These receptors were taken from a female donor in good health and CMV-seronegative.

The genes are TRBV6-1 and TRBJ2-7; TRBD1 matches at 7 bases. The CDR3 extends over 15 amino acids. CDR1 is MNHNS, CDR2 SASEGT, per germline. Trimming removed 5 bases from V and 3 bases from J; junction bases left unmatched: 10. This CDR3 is CASSPYTGEIYEQYF. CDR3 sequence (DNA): TGTGCCAGCAGTCCCTATACAGGGGAAATCTACGAGCAGTACTTC.

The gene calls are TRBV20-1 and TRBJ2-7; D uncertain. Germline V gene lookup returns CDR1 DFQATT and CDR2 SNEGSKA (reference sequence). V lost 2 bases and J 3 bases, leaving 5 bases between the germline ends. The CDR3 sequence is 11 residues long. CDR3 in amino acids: CSARLVYEQYF. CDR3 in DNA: TGCAGTGCTAGACTAGTCTACGAGCAGTACTTC.